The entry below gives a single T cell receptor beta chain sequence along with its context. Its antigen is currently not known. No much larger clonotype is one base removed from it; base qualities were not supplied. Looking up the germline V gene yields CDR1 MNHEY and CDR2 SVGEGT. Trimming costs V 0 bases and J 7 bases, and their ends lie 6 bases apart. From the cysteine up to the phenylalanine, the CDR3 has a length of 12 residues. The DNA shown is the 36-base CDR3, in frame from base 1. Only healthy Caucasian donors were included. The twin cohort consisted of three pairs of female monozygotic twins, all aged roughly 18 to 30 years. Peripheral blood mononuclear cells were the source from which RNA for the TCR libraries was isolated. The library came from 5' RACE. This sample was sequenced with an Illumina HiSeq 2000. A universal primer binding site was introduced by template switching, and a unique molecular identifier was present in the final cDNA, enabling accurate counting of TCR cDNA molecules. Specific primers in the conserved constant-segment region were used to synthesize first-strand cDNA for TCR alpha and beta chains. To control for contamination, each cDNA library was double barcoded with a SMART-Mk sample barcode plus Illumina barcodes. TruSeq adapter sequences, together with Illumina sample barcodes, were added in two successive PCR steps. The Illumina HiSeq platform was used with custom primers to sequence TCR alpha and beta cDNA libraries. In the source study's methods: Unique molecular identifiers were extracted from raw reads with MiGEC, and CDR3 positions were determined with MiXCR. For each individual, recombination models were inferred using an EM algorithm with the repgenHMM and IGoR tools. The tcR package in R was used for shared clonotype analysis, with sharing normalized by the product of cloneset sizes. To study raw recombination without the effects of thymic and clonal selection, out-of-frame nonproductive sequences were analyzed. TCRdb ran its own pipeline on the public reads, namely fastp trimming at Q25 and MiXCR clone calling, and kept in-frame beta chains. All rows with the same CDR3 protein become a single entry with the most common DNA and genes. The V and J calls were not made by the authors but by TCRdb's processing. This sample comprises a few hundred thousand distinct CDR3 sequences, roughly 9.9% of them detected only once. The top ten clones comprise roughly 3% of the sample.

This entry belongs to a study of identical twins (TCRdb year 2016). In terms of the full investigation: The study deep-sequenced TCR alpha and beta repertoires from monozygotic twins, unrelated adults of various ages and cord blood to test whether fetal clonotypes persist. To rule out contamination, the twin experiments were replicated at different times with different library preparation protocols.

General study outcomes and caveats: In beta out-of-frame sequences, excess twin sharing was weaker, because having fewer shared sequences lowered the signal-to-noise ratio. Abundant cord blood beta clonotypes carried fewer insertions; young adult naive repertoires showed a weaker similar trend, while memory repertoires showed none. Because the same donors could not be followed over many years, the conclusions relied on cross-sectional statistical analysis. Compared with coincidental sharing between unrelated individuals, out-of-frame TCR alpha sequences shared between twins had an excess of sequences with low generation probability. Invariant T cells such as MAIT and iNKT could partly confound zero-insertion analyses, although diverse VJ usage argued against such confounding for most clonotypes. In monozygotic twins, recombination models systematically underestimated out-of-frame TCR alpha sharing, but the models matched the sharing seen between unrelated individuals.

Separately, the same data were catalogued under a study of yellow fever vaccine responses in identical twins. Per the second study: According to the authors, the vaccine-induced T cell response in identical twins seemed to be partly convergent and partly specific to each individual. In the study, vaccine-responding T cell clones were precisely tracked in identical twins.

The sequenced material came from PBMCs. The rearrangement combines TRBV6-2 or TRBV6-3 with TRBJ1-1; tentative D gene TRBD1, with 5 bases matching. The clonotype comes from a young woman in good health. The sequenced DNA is TGTGCCAGCAGTTACTCGGGGGGTGAAGCTTTCTTT. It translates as CASSYSGGEAFF.